These T cell receptor beta chains were read from a single sample in a study of control samples from healthy donors and cancer patients. The repertoire was sequenced with immunoSEQ multiplex PCR; TCRdb's copy has only in-frame clones and lacks some. The data contain just over 90,000 clones, about 88% of them singletons. Sequenced sample: blood. The receptor set was obtained from a woman between 45 and 65 years old in good health. The CDR3 runs from the conserved cysteine through the conserved F or W. The D gene is left open where the match is weak. Not all rows give a size; the values are once, few, many and, for expanded clones, a class.

j_call | clone_size | d_call | v_call | cdr3_nt | cdr3_aa
TRBJ2-4 | . | . | TRBV6-5 | TGTGCCAGCAGTTACGAACGGGGGTCGGCCAAAAACATTCAGTACTTC | CASSYERGSAKNIQYF
TRBJ1-5 | . | . | TRBV7-3 | TGTGCCAGCAGCCCCCATAAAACCCCGGGGGGCGCGCCCTTTAGCAATCAGCCCCAGCATTTT | CASSPHKTPGGAPFSNQPQHF
TRBJ1-4 | . | . | TRBV7-9 | TGTGCCAGCAGCTTTCACGGCCTCGGTGAAAAACTGTTTTTT | CASSFHGLGEKLFF
TRBJ2-5 | . | . | TRBV19 | TGTGCCACAAGGGGTCCCGCCCAAGAGACCCAGTACTTC | CATRGPAQETQYF
TRBJ2-4 | few | . | TRBV6-5 | TGTGCCAGCAGTCGGTTATGGGGAAACATTCAGTACTTC | CASSRLWGNIQYF
TRBJ2-6 | . | TRBD1 | TRBV25-1 | TGTGCCAGCAGTGTCTCCGGGACAGGGTACGGGGCCAACGTCCTGACTTTC | CASSVSGTGYGANVLTF
TRBJ2-1 | . | TRBD2 | TRBV13 | TGTGCCAGCAGCTTAGAACTAGCGGGGAACAATGAGCAGTTCTTC | CASSLELAGNNEQFF
TRBJ2-2 | . | . | TRBV6-4 | TGTGCCAGCAGTGAGTACGGAAAGAACACCGGGGAGCTGTTTTTT | CASSEYGKNTGELFF
TRBJ2-1 | . | . | TRBV7-2 | TGTGCCAGCAGCTTAGCGGTGAGGACTCGGATTTTATATGAGCAGTTCTTC | CASSLAVRTRILYEQFF
TRBJ2-1 | . | . | TRBV6-2/TRBV6-3 | TGTGCCAGCAGTCTAACCGGGAGCCCGACGGGGTATGAGCAGTTCTTC | CASSLTGSPTGYEQFF
TRBJ2-5 | . | TRBD2 | TRBV23-1 | TGCGCCAGCGCCCTGACTAGCGGGAGAGGGGAAGAGACCCAGTACTTC | CASALTSGRGEETQYF
TRBJ2-3 | . | TRBD2 | TRBV12-3/TRBV12-4 | TGTGCCAGCAGGACCCTGAGCGGGGGGGCCCTGTATTTT | CASRTLSGGALYF
TRBJ2-3 | . | TRBD2 | TRBV6-6 | TGTGCCAGCAGAGGACTAGCGGACACAGATACGCAGTATTTT | CASRGLADTDTQYF
TRBJ2-2 | . | . | TRBV18 | TGTGCCAGCTCTCCTGCGGTGGGCACCGGGGAGCTGTTTTTT | CASSPAVGTGELFF
TRBJ1-2 | . | . | TRBV14 | TGTGCCAGCAGCCCCCTTCAGGCGCCGGTACGGGGCTACACCTTC | CASSPLQAPVRGYTF
TRBJ2-3 | once | TRBD2 | TRBV27 | TGTGCCAGCAGTGGCCCCGGGGCTAGCGGGGGGGCGGTAGATACGCAGTATTTT | CASSGPGASGGAVDTQYF
TRBJ2-1 | . | . | TRBV6-4 | TGTGCCAGCAGTGAACGTGGCGGCGGGCGCGATGAGCAGTTCTTC | CASSERGGGRDEQFF
TRBJ2-7 | . | TRBD1 | TRBV28 | TGTGCCAGCAGACCGGACCGGGACAGGGTCTACGAGCAGTACTTC | CASRPDRDRVYEQYF
TRBJ1-1 | . | . | TRBV4-2 | TGTGCCAGCAGCCAAGATAGCCAGGGTCTGTGGGCTGAAGCTTTCTTT | CASSQDSQGLWAEAFF
TRBJ1-3 | . | TRBD1 | TRBV2 | TGTGCCAGCAGTGCGCACAGGGGATCCCCAACCGACTCTGGAAACACCATATATTTT | CASSAHRGSPTDSGNTIYF
TRBJ1-1 | . | TRBD1 | TRBV29-1 | TGCAGCGTCGTTGAACAGGGGGGCACTGAAGCTTTCTTT | CSVVEQGGTEAFF
TRBJ2-1 | . | . | TRBV14 | TGTGCCAGCAGCCAAGATATGATTGAGCAGTTCTTC | CASSQDMIEQFF
TRBJ1-1 | . | . | TRBV7-9 | TGTGCCAGCAGCTTAGACAGGTACACTGAAGCTTTCTTT | CASSLDRYTEAFF
TRBJ2-2 | . | . | TRBV7-2 | TGTGCCAGCGGCCCTCGAAGACATACGAACACCGGGGAGCTGTTTTTT | CASGPRRHTNTGELFF
TRBJ2-7 | . | . | TRBV6-4 | TGTGCCAGCAGCCTAGAGGGTGGCTACGAGCAGTACTTC | CASSLEGGYEQYF
TRBJ1-1 | . | . | TRBV5-5 | TGTGCCAGCAGCTTGGGGAGCGGAGCTTTCTTT | CASSLGSGAFF
TRBJ1-1 | . | . | TRBV19 | TGTGCCAGTAGTTATATCGCAGGAGGGAACACTGAAGCTTTCTTT | CASSYIAGGNTEAFF
TRBJ2-2 | . | . | TRBV7-9 | TGTGCCAGCAGCTTAGGAGGAAACACCGGGGAGCTGTTTTTT | CASSLGGNTGELFF
TRBJ1-3 | . | . | TRBV5-1 | TGCGCCAGCAGCCTGGACGGCAGCTCTGGAAACACCATATATTTT | CASSLDGSSGNTIYF
TRBJ2-7 | . | . | TRBV7-2 | TGTGCCAGCAGCCTAAGGGGGAACTCCTACGAGCAGTACTTC | CASSLRGNSYEQYF
TRBJ1-5 | . | . | TRBV2 | TGTGCCAGCAGTGAAGTCCACGGGCAGCCCCAGCATTTT | CASSEVHGQPQHF
TRBJ2-2 | . | TRBD1 | TRBV3-1/TRBV3-2 | TGTGCCAGCAGCCAGACAGGGGGCGCTTCCGGGGAGCTGTTTTTT | CASSQTGGASGELFF
TRBJ2-3 | . | . | TRBV5-1 | TGCGCCAGCAGCTTGAGCGCGGGTCTAGAAACAGATACGCAGTATTTT | CASSLSAGLETDTQYF
TRBJ2-3 | . | . | TRBV18 | TGTGCCAGCTCGCCTACGACCCACACAGATACGCAGTATTTT | CASSPTTHTDTQYF
TRBJ2-5 | once | . | TRBV19 | TGTGCCAGCTCCCTCGAGGGGGGGACCCAGTACTTC | CASSLEGGTQYF
TRBJ2-2 | . | TRBD2 | TRBV2 | TGTGCCAGCAGGCCGGGACTAGCAGCCGGGGAGCTGTTTTTT | CASRPGLAAGELFF
TRBJ2-5 | . | . | TRBV5-8 | TGTGCCAGCAGCCGTTCTTTAGGCCCGGTGGGAGAGACCCAGTACTTC | CASSRSLGPVGETQYF
TRBJ2-7 | . | . | TRBV4-1 | TGCGCCAGCAGCCAAGCGGGGGGCTGGACCTACGAGCAGTACTTC | CASSQAGGWTYEQYF
TRBJ1-2 | . | . | TRBV14 | TGTGCCAGCAGCCAAAGGGGTATTCTTTTTGGCTACACCTTC | CASSQRGILFGYTF
TRBJ2-3 | . | TRBD2 | TRBV15 | TGTGCCACCAGCAGAGGGACTAGCGGGAGTGATACGCAGTATTTT | CATSRGTSGSDTQYF
TRBJ2-2 | . | . | TRBV9 | TGTGCCAGCAGCGTAGAGGGGCTGAGCACCGGGGAGCTGTTTTTT | CASSVEGLSTGELFF
TRBJ2-1 | . | TRBD2 | TRBV6-5 | TGTGCCAGCAGTCAACTAGCGGGAGGCGGTAATGAGCAGTTCTTC | CASSQLAGGGNEQFF
TRBJ1-6 | . | . | TRBV4-3 | TGCGCCAGCAGCTCCCGCCCCCGTGGTCGGTCACCCCTCCACTTT | CASSSRPRGRSPLHF
TRBJ1-5 | . | TRBD1 | TRBV7-2 | TGTGCCAGCAGCCCCATGCCCCACAGGGGCAGAAAGGCCCAGCATTTT | CASSPMPHRGRKAQHF
TRBJ2-5 | . | TRBD2 | TRBV5-6 | TGTGCCAGCTTACTGACTAGCGGGGGCCAAGAGACCCAGTACTTC | CASLLTSGGQETQYF
TRBJ1-1 | . | TRBD1 | TRBV19 | TGTGCCAGTAGGGACAGGAACTCTGAAGCTTTCTTT | CASRDRNSEAFF
TRBJ1-4 | . | TRBD1 | TRBV5-4 | TGTGCCAGCAGCCTACAGGGGTCGAAACTGTTTTTT | CASSLQGSKLFF
TRBJ1-2 | few | TRBD1 | TRBV10-3 | TGTGCCATCAGTGATACCGGGACAGGTACTAACTATGGCTACACCTTC | CAISDTGTGTNYGYTF
TRBJ2-7 | . | . | TRBV7-2 | TGTGCCAGCAGCTTAGCGGGGTTCTCCTACGAGCAGTACTTC | CASSLAGFSYEQYF
TRBJ1-1 | . | . | TRBV5-6 | TGTGCCAGCAGCTTGGTGGGAGGAACGGCGGTTGAAGCTTTCTTT | CASSLVGGTAVEAFF
TRBJ2-6 | few | . | TRBV19 | TGTGCCAGTAGTACAGGCTCTGGGGCCAACGTCCTGACTTTC | CASSTGSGANVLTF